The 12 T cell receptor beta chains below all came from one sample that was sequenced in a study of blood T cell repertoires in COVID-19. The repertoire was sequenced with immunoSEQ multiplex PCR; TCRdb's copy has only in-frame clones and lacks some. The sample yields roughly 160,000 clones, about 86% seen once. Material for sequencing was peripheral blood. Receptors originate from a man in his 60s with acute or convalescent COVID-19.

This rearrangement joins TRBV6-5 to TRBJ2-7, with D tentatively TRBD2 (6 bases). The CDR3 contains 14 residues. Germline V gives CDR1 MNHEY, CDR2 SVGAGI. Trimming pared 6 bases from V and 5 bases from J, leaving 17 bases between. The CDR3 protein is CASRRGGPSDEQYF. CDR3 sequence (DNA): TGTGCCAGCAGAAGAGGAGGGCCGTCGGACGAGCAGTACTTC.

CDR3 DNA: TGTGCCAGCAGTGCCCCCCTTACTGGGGCCAACGTCCTGACTTTC. Translated: CASSAPLTGANVLTF. The chain joins TRBV2 to TRBJ2-6; D gene uncertain. Trimming shortened V by 4 bases and J by 2 bases, and 9 bases separated the two germline ends. The CDR3 is 15 amino acids. Germline CDR1 SNHLY, CDR2 FYNNEI. Using reference TRBV2 and TRBJ2-6 for the parts outside the CDR3, the full variable domain is EPEVTQTPSHQVTQMGQEVILRCVPISNHLYFYWYRQILGQKVEFLVSFYNNEISEKSEIFDDQFSVERPDGSNFTLKIRSTKLEDSAMYFCASSAPLTGANVLTFGAGSRLTVL.

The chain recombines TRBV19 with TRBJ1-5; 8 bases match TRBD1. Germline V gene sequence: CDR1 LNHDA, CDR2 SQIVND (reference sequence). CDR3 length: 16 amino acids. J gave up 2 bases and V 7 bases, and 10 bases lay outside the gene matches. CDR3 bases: TGTGCCAGTACCAAACAGGGGGGGACGGGCAATCAGCCCCAGCATTTT. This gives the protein CASTKQGGTGNQPQHF.

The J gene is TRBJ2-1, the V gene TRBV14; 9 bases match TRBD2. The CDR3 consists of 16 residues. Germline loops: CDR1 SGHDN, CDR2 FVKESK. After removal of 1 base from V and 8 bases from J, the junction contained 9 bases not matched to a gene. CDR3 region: CASSQVALAGAHEQFF. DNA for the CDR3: TGTGCCAGCAGCCAAGTCGCTTTAGCGGGAGCTCATGAGCAGTTCTTC.

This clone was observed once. This CDR3 reads CASSGLDMALGNTIYF. CDR3 coding DNA: TGTGCCAGTAGTGGACTTGACATGGCTCTCGGAAACACCATATATTTT. The V gene is TRBV19, the J gene TRBJ1-3, with D unresolved. CDR1 is LNHDA and CDR2 is SQIVND in the germline V gene (reference sequence). Trimming left V 5 bases short and J 4 bases short, with 18 bases between. The CDR3 spans 16 residues.

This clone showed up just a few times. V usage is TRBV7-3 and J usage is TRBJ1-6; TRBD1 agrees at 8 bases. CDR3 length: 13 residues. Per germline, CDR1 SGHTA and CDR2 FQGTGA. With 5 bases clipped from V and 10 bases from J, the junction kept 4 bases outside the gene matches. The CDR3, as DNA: TGTGCCAGCAGCATGACAGGGGTCTCACCCCTCCACTTT. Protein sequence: CASSMTGVSPLHF.

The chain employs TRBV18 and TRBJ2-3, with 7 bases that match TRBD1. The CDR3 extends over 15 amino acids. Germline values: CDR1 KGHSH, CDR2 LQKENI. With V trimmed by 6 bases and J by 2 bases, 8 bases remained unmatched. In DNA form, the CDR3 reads TGTGCCAGCTCCTTGACAGGGCAGAACACAGATACGCAGTATTTT. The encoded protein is CASSLTGQNTDTQYF.

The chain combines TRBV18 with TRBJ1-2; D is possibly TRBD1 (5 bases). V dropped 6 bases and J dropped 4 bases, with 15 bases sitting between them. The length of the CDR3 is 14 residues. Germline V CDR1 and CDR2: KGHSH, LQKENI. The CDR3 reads CASSSGGGSYGYTF. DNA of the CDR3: TGTGCCAGCTCTAGCGGGGGTGGTAGCTATGGCTACACCTTC. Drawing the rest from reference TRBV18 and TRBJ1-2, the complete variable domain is NAGVMQNPRHLVRRRGQEARLRCSPMKGHSHVYWYRQLPEEGLKFMVYLQKENIIDESGMPKERFSAEFPKEGPSILRIQQVVRGDSAAYFCASSSGGGSYGYTFGSGTRLTVV.

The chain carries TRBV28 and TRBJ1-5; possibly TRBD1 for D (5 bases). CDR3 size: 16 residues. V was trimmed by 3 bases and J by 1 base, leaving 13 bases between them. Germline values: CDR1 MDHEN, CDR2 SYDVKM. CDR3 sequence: CASSLLQTASNQPQHF. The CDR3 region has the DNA TGTGCCAGCAGTTTGTTGCAGACAGCCAGCAATCAGCCCCAGCATTTT.

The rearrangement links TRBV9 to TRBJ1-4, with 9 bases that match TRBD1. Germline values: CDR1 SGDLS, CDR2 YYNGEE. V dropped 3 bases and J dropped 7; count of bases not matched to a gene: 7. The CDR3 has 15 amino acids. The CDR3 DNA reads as TGTGCCAGCAGCGATCACAGGGGGCTTTCTGAAAAACTGTTTTTT. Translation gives CASSDHRGLSEKLFF. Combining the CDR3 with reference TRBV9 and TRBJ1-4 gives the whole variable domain DSGVTQTPKHLITATGQRVTLRCSPRSGDLSVYWYQQSLDQGLQFLIQYYNGEERAKGNILERFSAQQFPDLHSELNLSSLELGDSALYFCASSDHRGLSEKLFFGSGTQLSVL.

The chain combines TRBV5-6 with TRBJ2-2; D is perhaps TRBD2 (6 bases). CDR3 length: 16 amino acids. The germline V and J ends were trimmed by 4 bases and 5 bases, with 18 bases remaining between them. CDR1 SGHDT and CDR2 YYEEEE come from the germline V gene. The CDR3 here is CASSQSGRLVTGELFF. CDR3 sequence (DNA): TGTGCCAGCAGCCAATCAGGGAGGTTGGTTACCGGGGAGCTGTTTTTT.

Here the CDR3 DNA reads TGTGCCAGCAGCCCCGGCGGGCTAGCGGCAGACGAGCAGTACTTC. Translating it yields CASSPGGLAADEQYF. V and J are TRBV7-7 and TRBJ2-7; TRBD2 matches at 7 bases. The CDR3 sequence is 15 residues long. Germline assignment: CDR1 SSHAT and CDR2 FNYEAQ (reference sequence). V shed 5 bases, J shed 5 bases, and the junction held 12 bases outside the gene matches.